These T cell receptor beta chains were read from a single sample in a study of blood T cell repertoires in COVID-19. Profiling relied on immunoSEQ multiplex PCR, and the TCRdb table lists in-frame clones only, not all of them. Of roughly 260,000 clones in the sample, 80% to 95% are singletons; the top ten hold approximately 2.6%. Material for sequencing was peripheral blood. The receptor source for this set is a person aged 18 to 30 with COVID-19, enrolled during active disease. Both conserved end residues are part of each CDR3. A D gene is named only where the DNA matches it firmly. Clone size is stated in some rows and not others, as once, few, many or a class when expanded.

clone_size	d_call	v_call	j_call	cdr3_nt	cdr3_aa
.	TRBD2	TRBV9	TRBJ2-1	TGTGCCAGCAGCGGGCGACTTAGCGGGAGTGTCAATGAGCAGTTCTTC	CASSGRLSGSVNEQFF
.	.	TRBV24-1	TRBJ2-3	TGTGCCACCAGTGATTTCAGGGGCAGTACAGATACGCAGTATTTT	CATSDFRGSTDTQYF
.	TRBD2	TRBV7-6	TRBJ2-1	TGTGCCAGCAGCCCCTCTAGCGGGAGAGAATACTACAATGAGCAGTTCTTC	CASSPSSGREYYNEQFF
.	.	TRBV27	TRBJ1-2	TGTGCCAGCAGTGTGAGGGAGGGACACTATGGCTACACCTTC	CASSVREGHYGYTF
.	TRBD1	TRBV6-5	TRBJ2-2	TGTGCCAGCAGGTACAGGGGGCGCACCGGGGAGCTGTTTTTT	CASRYRGRTGELFF
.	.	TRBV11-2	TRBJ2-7	TGTGCCAGCAGCTCCCTTCACAGATTTTCCTACGAGCAGTACTTC	CASSSLHRFSYEQYF
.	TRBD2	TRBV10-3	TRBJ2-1	TGTGCCATCAGTGGGGGACTAGCGGAGTACAATGAGCAGTTCTTC	CAISGGLAEYNEQFF
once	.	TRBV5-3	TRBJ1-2	TGTGCCAGAAGCCCCCTCGTTACAGGGCGGAACTATGGCTACACCTTC	CARSPLVTGRNYGYTF
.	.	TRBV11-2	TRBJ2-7	TGTGCCAGCAGCCGACCCGGGACTCCCTACGAGCAGTACTTC	CASSRPGTPYEQYF
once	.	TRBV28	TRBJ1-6	TGTGCCAGCAGTTTGAGAGCGTACAATTCACCCCTCCACTTT	CASSLRAYNSPLHF
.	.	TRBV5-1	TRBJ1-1	TGCGCCAGCAGCCCGGGGGGGATCGGTTCGACTGAAGCTTTCTTT	CASSPGGIGSTEAFF
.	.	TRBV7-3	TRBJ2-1	TGTGCCAGCAGCTTAGGTCCGGACAATGAGCAGTTCTTC	CASSLGPDNEQFF
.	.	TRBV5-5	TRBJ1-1	TGTGCCAGCAGCTTTGGGGGGTACACTGAAGCTTTCTTT	CASSFGGYTEAFF
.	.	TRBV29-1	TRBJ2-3	TGCAGCGTTGAAGATAGCGGTTCGAGGGCGGATACGCAGTATTTT	CSVEDSGSRADTQYF
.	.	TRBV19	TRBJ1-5	TGTGCCAGTAGTATCAACAGCTCCCCACAGCCCCAGCATTTT	CASSINSSPQPQHF
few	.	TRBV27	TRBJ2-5	TGTGCCAGCAGGCGCGCACCCGTTCAAGAGACCCAGTACTTC	CASRRAPVQETQYF
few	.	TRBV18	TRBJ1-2	TGTGCCAGCTCACCATCCAGGGATGGCTACACCTTC	CASSPSRDGYTF
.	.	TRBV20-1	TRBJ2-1	TGCAGTGCACCGAGCAATGAGCAGTTCTTC	CSAPSNEQFF
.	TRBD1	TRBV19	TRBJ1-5	TGTGCCAGTACTTCAGGGACAGGGGGCAATCAGCCCCAGCATTTT	CASTSGTGGNQPQHF
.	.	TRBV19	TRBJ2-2	TGTGCCAGTAGTGTAAGCTGGGTGGGCGCCGGGGAGCTGTTTTTT	CASSVSWVGAGELFF
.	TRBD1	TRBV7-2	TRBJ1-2	TGTGCCAGCAGCTTAGAGCCGGGACAGGGAAGTGGCTACACCTTC	CASSLEPGQGSGYTF
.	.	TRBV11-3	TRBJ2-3	TGTGCCAGCAGCTTAGGCGGGAAGGGTGGGGATACGCAGTATTTT	CASSLGGKGGDTQYF
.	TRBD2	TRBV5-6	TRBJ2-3	TGTGCCAGCAGCTGGGGACTAGCGGGAGGCACAGATACGCAGTATTTT	CASSWGLAGGTDTQYF
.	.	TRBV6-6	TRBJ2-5	TGTGCCAGCACCCTGGCGGGACCAGGAGTCGAGACCCAGTACTTC	CASTLAGPGVETQYF
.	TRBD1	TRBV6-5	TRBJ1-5	TGTGCCAGCAGGGACACAGGGGGCGCAGAGCCCCAGCATTTT	CASRDTGGAEPQHF
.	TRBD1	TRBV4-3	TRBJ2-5	TGCGCCAGCAGCCAAGCAATAAACCAGGGGGCTAGGGAGACCCAGTACTTC	CASSQAINQGARETQYF
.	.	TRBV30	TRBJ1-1	TGTGCCTGGAGCTTAACGGGGGGGCAGGGTGAAGCTTTCTTT	CAWSLTGGQGEAFF
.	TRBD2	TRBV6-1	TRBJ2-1	TGTGCCAGCAGTGAACTAGCGGGAGGGTACAATGAGCAGTTCTTC	CASSELAGGYNEQFF
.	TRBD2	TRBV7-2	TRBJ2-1	TGTGCCAGCAGCTTAGCCGCTAGCGGGAGGGTGAGCTCCTACAATGAGCAGTTCTTC	CASSLAASGRVSSYNEQFF
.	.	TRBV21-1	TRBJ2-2	TGTGCCAGCAGCGTTAGTGGGGAGGCGAGCACCGGGGAGCTGTTTTTT	CASSVSGEASTGELFF
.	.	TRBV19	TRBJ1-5	TGTGCCAGTAGTATTACGGGGGGCGCATCCCAGCCCCAGCATTTT	CASSITGGASQPQHF
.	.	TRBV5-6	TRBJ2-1	TGTGCCAGCACCGCCTACAATGAGCAGTTCTTC	CASTAYNEQFF
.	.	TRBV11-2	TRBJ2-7	TGTGCCAGCAGTTCTATGACGGGGGGCATTTCCTACGAGCAGTACTTC	CASSSMTGGISYEQYF
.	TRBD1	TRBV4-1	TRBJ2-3	TGCGCCAGCAGCCAGTTGGGGACAGGGGGCCCAGATACGCAGTATTTT	CASSQLGTGGPDTQYF
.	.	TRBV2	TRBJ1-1	TGTGCCACTCGGGGGGGTAGTGAAGCTTTCTTT	CATRGGSEAFF